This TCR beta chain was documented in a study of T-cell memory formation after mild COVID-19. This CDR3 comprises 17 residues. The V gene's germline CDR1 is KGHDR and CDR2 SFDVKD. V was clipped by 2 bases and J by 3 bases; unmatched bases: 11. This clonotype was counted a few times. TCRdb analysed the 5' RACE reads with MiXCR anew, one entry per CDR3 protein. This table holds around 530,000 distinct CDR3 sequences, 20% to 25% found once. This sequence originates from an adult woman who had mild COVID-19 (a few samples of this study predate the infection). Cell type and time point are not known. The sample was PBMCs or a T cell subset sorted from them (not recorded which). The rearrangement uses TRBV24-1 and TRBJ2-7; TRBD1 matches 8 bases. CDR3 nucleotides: TGTGCCACCAGTGATTACTCGACCGGGACAGGTCTCTACGAGCAGTACTTC. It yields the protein CATSDYSTGTGLYEQYF.